This TCR beta chain was found in a study of shared clonotypes between healthy human individuals. Profiled with immunoSEQ multiplex PCR; TCRdb holds only in-frame clones, not every one. This table has about 1.1 million clones, approximately 77% appearing once. Study-level results: Generally, estimated richness proved larger in naive subsets than it did in memory subsets.

This clone was picked up one time. What it binds is unknown. The CDR3 runs to 12 residues. In germline, CDR1 is ENHRY, CDR2 SYGVKD. Adult donors, all healthy and HIV-negative, had no recent acute infections or vaccinations. Material for sequencing was memory CD4+ T cells from PBMCs. Subset denoted: CD45RA-negative fraction. J is TRBJ2-5 and V is TRBV10-3, with 7 bases identical to TRBD2. The DNA end is more similar to TRBJ2-7, so the J call may be wrong. The receptor was isolated from a man between 18 and 35 years old in good health. Some clones in this sample may be carry-over from other donors' samples. The CDR3 nucleotides read TGTGCCATCGGGAGGGAGACCTACGAGCAGTACTTC. It specifies CAIGRETYEQYF.